One sample yielded the 31 T cell receptor beta chains listed below, sequenced in a study of T cells in Graves' hyperthyroidism and ophthalmopathy. There were TCR beta CDR3 regions amplified from RNA transcripts. The TCR CDR3 first-round RT-PCR relied on the HTBI primer set. TCRdb redid the calling of the multiplex PCR reads with MiXCR, one entry per CDR3 protein. The sample holds about 480,000 distinct CDR3 sequences, 13% to 15% seen once. The sample comprised blood. The receptors come from a woman aged 18 to 35 with Graves' hyperthyroidism.

This clonotype was picked up many times. The chain couples TRBV7-8 to TRBJ2-7; 12 bases map to TRBD2. The CDR3 has 16 amino acids. Per the germline V gene, CDR1 is SGHVS and CDR2 is FQNEAQ. V was pared by 4 bases and J by 6 bases, with 10 bases of the junction left unmatched. CDR3 protein: CASSSRTSGTHSEQYF. CDR3 DNA: TGTGCCAGCAGCTCCAGGACTAGCGGGACGCATTCCGAGCAGTACTTC. The complete variable domain, with remaining parts taken from reference TRBV7-8 and TRBJ2-7, reads GAGVSQSPRYKVAKRGQDVALRCDPISGHVSLFWYQQALGQGPEFLTYFQNEAQLDKSGLPSDRFFAERPEGSVSTLKIQRTQQEDSAVYLCASSSRTSGTHSEQYFGPGTRLTVT.

This clonotype was observed many times. The genes are TRBV7-3 and TRBJ2-1; D is unclear. The CDR3 is 15 amino acids. The germline V gene encodes CDR1 SGHTA and CDR2 FQGTGA. Trimming left V 2 bases short and J 0 bases short, with 8 bases between. Here the CDR3 reads CASSLGSNSYNEQFF. CDR3 in DNA: TGTGCCAGCAGCTTAGGCTCCAACTCCTACAATGAGCAGTTCTTC.

This chain uses TRBV30 with TRBJ2-1; a possible D gene is TRBD2 (6 bases). Germline CDR1 is GTSNPN and CDR2 is SVGIG (reference sequence). V was shortened by 4 bases and J by 6 bases, with 22 bases between the two germline ends. CDR3 length equals 16 residues. The CDR3 DNA sequence: TGTGCCTGGACCGTAGGTACTAGCTTTTCTTCCAATGAGCAGTTCTTC. Its translation is CAWTVGTSFSSNEQFF.

This clonotype was detected many times. The V call is TRBV28, the J call TRBJ1-3, with TRBD1 identical over 8 bases. The V gene end was trimmed by 7 bases and the J gene end by 2 bases; junction bases not matched to a gene: 4. This CDR3 spans 14 amino acids. Per the germline V gene, CDR1 is MDHEN and CDR2 is SYDVKM. In DNA form, the CDR3 reads TGTGCCAGCACAACAGGGGGTGCTGGAAACACCATATATTTT. Its protein is CASTTGGAGNTIYF.

Ten or more counts support this clonotype. The V call is TRBV11-2, the J call TRBJ2-7, with 9 bases lining up with TRBD2. The CDR3 sequence is 15 residues long. CDR1 is SGHAT, CDR2 FQNNGV, per germline. After removal of 4 bases from V and 5 bases from J, the junction contained 9 bases not matched to a gene. CDR3: CASSSPRGRGDEQYF. CDR3 in DNA: TGTGCCAGCAGCTCGCCCCGCGGGAGGGGGGACGAGCAGTACTTC.

As for this clonotype: A much bigger clone sits one base away, suggesting this may be a read error. The CDR3 does not end in the conserved phenylalanine or tryptophan, so this is likely a read error. This chain uses TRBV6-1 with TRBJ2-7; possible D gene TRBD1, 6 bases. V was clipped by 8 bases and J by 4 bases, with 15 bases between them. The germline V gene has CDR1 MNHNS and CDR2 SASEGT. The CDR3 has 13 residues. The CDR3 nucleotides are TGTGCCAGCCACCGCGGACAGAAGTACGAGCAGTACTCC. Translation gives CASHRGQKYEQYS.

V gene TRBV12-3 or TRBV12-4 combines with J gene TRBJ2-5; D is ambiguous. Trimming shortened V by 3 bases and J by 5 bases, and 10 bases separated the two germline ends. This CDR3 spans 13 amino acids. The CDR3 loop reads CASSFGKRETQYF. The CDR3 nucleotides read TGTGCCAGCAGTTTTGGGAAAAGGGAGACCCAGTACTTC.

The chain links TRBV10-3 to TRBJ2-5; D not resolved. Trimming removed 2 bases at V and 2 bases at J, with 6 bases between. From germline, CDR1 is ENHRY and CDR2 SYGVKD. The CDR3 covers 13 residues. The CDR3 is CAISEGRQETQYF. DNA of the CDR3: TGTGCCATCAGTGAGGGTAGACAAGAGACCCAGTACTTC.

This clonotype was seen repeatedly, ten times or more. J is TRBJ1-2 and V is TRBV6-1; D is uncertain. Trimming left V 7 bases short and J 0 bases short, with 15 bases between. Germline V CDR1 and CDR2: MNHNS, SASEGT. The CDR3 spans 15 residues. The CDR3 spells CASTWRDRANYGYTF. In DNA, the CDR3 is TGTGCCAGCACCTGGAGGGATAGGGCTAACTATGGCTACACCTTC.

With respect to this clonotype: A much larger clone is a single base away; this may be a read error. This chain connects TRBV7-9 to TRBJ1-5; TRBD1 aligns across 8 bases. Unmatched junction bases numbered 2, after V lost 4 bases and J lost 3 bases. The CDR3 has 14 residues. Germline CDR1 reads SEHNR; CDR2 reads FQNEAQ (reference sequence). For the CDR3, the DNA is TGTGCCAGCAGCTCGGACAGGGACAATCAGCCCCAGCATTTT. It codes for CASSSDRDNQPQHF.

This clonotype was detected ten times or more. The chain links TRBV6-1 to TRBJ1-5; unclear D gene. Germline V gene lookup returns CDR1 MNHNS and CDR2 SASEGT. Trimming removed 7 bases from V and 2 bases from J, with 9 bases in between. The CDR3 is 13 residues long. The CDR3: CASKLEGNQPQHF. The CDR3 DNA reads as TGTGCCAGCAAACTCGAGGGCAATCAGCCCCAGCATTTT.

This clonotype was detected many times. V usage is TRBV12-3 or TRBV12-4 and J usage is TRBJ1-1, with D unclear. The CDR3 consists of 13 residues. V was shortened by 3 bases and J by 4 bases, with 9 bases between the two germline ends. As DNA, the CDR3 is TGTGCCAGCAGTTTTAACCTGGGCACTGAAGCTTTCTTT. Amino acids: CASSFNLGTEAFF.

This clonotype was counted a few times. A read error may be the cause here, since a much bigger clone is one base away. The chain is built from TRBV20-1 and TRBJ1-1; tentatively, D is TRBD1 (5 bases). Germline V gene data show CDR1 as DFQATT and CDR2 as SNEGSKA (reference sequence). The CDR3 is made up of 12 amino acids. The CDR3 DNA is TGCAGCGTTTCGGACACCTGGGCTGAAGCTTTCTTT. It is translated as CSVSDTWAEAFF.

This clonotype has at least ten counts. V gene TRBV11-3 combines with J gene TRBJ2-1; D is possibly TRBD1 (5 bases). The CDR3 is 14 amino acids. The V and J ends lost 1 base and 6 bases respectively, with 10 bases between them. CDR1 is SGHNT and CDR2 is YENEEA in the germline V gene. CDR3 coding DNA: TGTGCCAGCAGCTTAGTGACAGCCGGCAATGAGCAGTTCTTC. Translation: CASSLVTAGNEQFF.

Points on this clonotype: Just one base apart from a much larger clone, this may be a read error. The chain has TRBV12-3 or TRBV12-4 and TRBJ2-3, with D possibly TRBD2 on 6 matching bases. This CDR3 is 14 amino acids long. CDR3 nucleotides: TGTGCCGGCAGTGCGGGACTGAGCGCAGATACGCAGTATTTT. Translation: CAGSAGLSADTQYF.

This clonotype showed up many times. The CDR3: CASSTGQGSNQPQHF. In DNA form, the CDR3 reads TGTGCCAGCAGTACCGGACAGGGTAGCAATCAGCCCCAGCATTTT. The V and J genes are TRBV12-3 or TRBV12-4 and TRBJ1-5, with 8 bases fitting TRBD1. The CDR3 length is 15 residues. V lost 5 bases, J lost 0 bases, and 3 bases stayed unmatched.

This clonotype has just a few counts. This sequence joins TRBV12-3 or TRBV12-4 and TRBJ1-5; D is unresolved. V was trimmed by 2 bases and J by 2 bases, leaving 13 bases between them. The CDR3 is 16 amino acids. As DNA, the CDR3 is TGTGCCAGCAGTTTACAAGGGTCCCCTGGCAATCAGCCCCAGCATTTT. It encodes CASSLQGSPGNQPQHF.

The chain carries TRBV3-1 and TRBJ2-1; no reliable D call. The CDR3 is made up of 15 amino acids. V lost 0 bases and J lost 2, with 8 bases in between. The germline gives CDR1 LGHDT, CDR2 YNNKEL (reference sequence). Here the CDR3 reads CASSQEPLPYNEQFF. DNA for the CDR3: TGTGCCAGCAGCCAAGAACCCCTACCCTACAATGAGCAGTTCTTC.

This clonotype was observed at least ten times. The rearrangement joins TRBV5-1 to TRBJ2-1; D unresolved. Germline V gene lookup returns CDR1 SGHRS and CDR2 YFSETQ. The V and J ends lost 7 bases and 5 bases respectively, with 16 bases between them. This CDR3 spans 14 amino acids. The CDR3 loop is CASSNGGENNEQFF. The CDR3, as DNA: TGCGCCAGCTCCAACGGCGGAGAAAACAATGAGCAGTTCTTC. Using reference TRBV5-1 and TRBJ2-1 for the parts outside the CDR3, the full variable domain is KAGVTQTPRYLIKTRGQQVTLSCSPISGHRSVSWYQQTPGQGLQFLFEYFSETQRNKGNFPGRFSGRQFSNSRSEMNVSTLELGDSALYLCASSNGGENNEQFFGPGTRLTVL.

This clonotype has ten or more counts. The chain couples TRBV7-8 to TRBJ1-5; D not resolved. The CDR3 extends over 14 amino acids. V shed 5 bases and J shed 5 bases, with 13 bases lying between them. The germline V gene has CDR1 SGHVS and CDR2 FQNEAQ. The CDR3 DNA sequence: TGTGCCAGCAGCCCGGGAACCGGACATCAGCCCCAGCATTTT. Its protein product is CASSPGTGHQPQHF. The whole variable domain, filled in from reference TRBV7-8 and TRBJ1-5, reads GAGVSQSPRYKVAKRGQDVALRCDPISGHVSLFWYQQALGQGPEFLTYFQNEAQLDKSGLPSDRFFAERPEGSVSTLKIQRTQQEDSAVYLCASSPGTGHQPQHFGDGTRLSIL.

This clonotype was counted ten times or more. The chain combines TRBV29-1 with TRBJ1-4, with no clear D. The germline V gene encodes CDR1 SQVTM and CDR2 ANQGSEA. This CDR3 is built from 13 residues. V dropped 7 bases and J dropped 4 bases, with 13 bases sitting between them. CDR3 bases: TGCAGCGCGGGGAGTTGGGGTAATGAAAAACTGTTTTTT. Protein: CSAGSWGNEKLFF. Looking up the rest from reference TRBV29-1 and TRBJ1-4 gives the full variable domain: SAVISQKPSRDICQRGTSLTIQCQVDSQVTMMFWYRQQPGQSLTLIATANQGSEATYESGFVIDKFPISRPNLTFSTLTVSNMSPEDSSIYLCSAGSWGNEKLFFGSGTQLSVL.

This clonotype was recorded many times. This chain's CDR3 is CASSFRDSTDTQYF. CDR3 bases: TGTGCCAGCAGTTTCCGGGACTCCACAGATACGCAGTATTTT. The chain is built from TRBV2 and TRBJ2-3; the D gene is possibly TRBD2 (6 bases). The V end was cut by 5 bases, the J end by 2 bases, with 11 bases between. CDR1 and CDR2 (germline): SNHLY, FYNNEI. This CDR3 is built from 14 residues.

This clonotype was observed a few times. The V call is TRBV12-3 or TRBV12-4, the J call TRBJ2-1; D assignment may be TRBD1 or TRBD2 (5 bases each). The germline V and J ends were trimmed by 8 bases and 4 bases, with 12 bases remaining between them. The CDR3 covers 13 residues. In DNA, the CDR3 is TGTGCCAGCCGAATCGGGGCTTACAATGAGCAGTTCTTC. Translated, it gives CASRIGAYNEQFF.

V is TRBV12-3 or TRBV12-4 and J is TRBJ1-2; the D gene is possibly TRBD1 (6 bases). V was pared by 7 bases and J by 4 bases, with 13 bases between. This CDR3 is 13 amino acids long. CDR3: CASTDAGAYGYTF. The CDR3 bases are TGTGCCAGCACCGATGCAGGGGCCTATGGCTACACCTTC.

This clonotype showed up just a few times. The V gene is TRBV14, the J gene TRBJ1-2; D remains unclear. Germline-derived CDR1 and CDR2 are SGHDN and FVKESK. V lost 2 bases and J 8 bases, leaving 12 bases between the germline ends. The CDR3 has 13 amino acids. In DNA form, the CDR3 reads TGTGCCAGCAGCCAAAGTAGAGGGATCGGCTACACCTTC. Its protein product is CASSQSRGIGYTF.

This clonotype was seen a handful of times. The chain carries TRBV7-6 and TRBJ2-1; 8 nucleotides match TRBD1. Trimming cost V 9 bases and J 2 bases; bases outside gene matches: 9. Germline V gives CDR1 SGHVS, CDR2 FNYEAQ. The CDR3 has 15 amino acids. For the CDR3, the DNA is TGTGCCAGTCGGGGTAAGGGACAGGCCTACAATGAGCAGTTCTTC. Translation: CASRGKGQAYNEQFF.

This clonotype occurred many times. The chain has TRBV10-3 and TRBJ1-4, with 8 bases matching TRBD1. The CDR3 has 13 residues. V was clipped by 10 bases and J by 8 bases; unmatched bases: 9. CDR1 and CDR2 from the germline V gene are ENHRY and SYGVKD. DNA of the CDR3: TGTGCCACCAAAGGACAGGGAGGGGAAAAACTGTTTTTT. As protein: CATKGQGGEKLFF.

The J gene is TRBJ2-3, the V gene TRBV5-5, with D possibly being TRBD2 (6 bases). The V end was cut by 0 bases, the J end by 4 bases, with 12 bases between. Looked up from germline, CDR1 is SGHKS and CDR2 is YYEKEE (reference sequence). This CDR3 has 15 residues. The DNA of the CDR3 is TGTGCCAGCAGCTTGGTGGACGGGAGTGCAGATACGCAGTATTTT. Translating gives CASSLVDGSADTQYF.

This clonotype was detected ten times or more. The chain employs TRBV12-3 or TRBV12-4 and TRBJ2-3, with D uncertain. Trimming removed 7 bases at V and 0 bases at J, with 11 bases between. The CDR3 length is 14 residues. The CDR3 protein is CASNPAASTDTQYF. In DNA, the CDR3 is TGTGCCAGCAATCCCGCAGCTAGCACAGATACGCAGTATTTT.

This clonotype has a handful of counts. A read error is possible here, since a much larger clone lies one base away. CDR3 amino acids: CSAPNLALSSHNEQFF. The CDR3 DNA follows: TGCAGTGCCCCTAACCTAGCATTAAGCTCCCACAATGAGCAGTTCTTC. J is TRBJ2-1 and V is TRBV20-1; perhaps TRBD2 as D (5 bases). The germline V gene encodes CDR1 DFQATT and CDR2 SNEGSKA (reference sequence). The CDR3 totals 16 residues.

This clonotype was seen repeatedly, ten times or more. J is TRBJ2-5 and V is TRBV9; TRBD1 matches 9 bases. The junction had 9 bases not matched to a gene; V was cut back by 1 base and J by 5 bases. Germline loops: CDR1 SGDLS, CDR2 YYNGEE. The CDR3 totals 16 residues. The CDR3 DNA reads TGTGCCAGCAGCGTAACTACCGGGACAGGGCGCGAGACCCAGTACTTC. Translated, it gives CASSVTTGTGRETQYF.